One sample yielded the 7 T cell receptor beta chains listed below, sequenced in a study of blood T cell repertoires in COVID-19. The method was immunoSEQ multiplex PCR; TCRdb's version includes in-frame clones alone and lacks a portion of them. The sample lists about 150,000 clones; roughly 80% were seen once. Sequencing was carried out using peripheral blood. The source is a woman aged 60-70 years with acute or convalescent COVID-19.

The chain links TRBV4-1 to TRBJ2-2; 14 bases map to TRBD2. V dropped 0 bases and J dropped 6; count of bases not matched to a gene: 0. CDR3 length: 16 amino acids. CDR1 is MGHRA, CDR2 YSYEKL, per germline. CDR3 in DNA: TGCGCCAGCAGCCAAGAGGGACTAGCGGGGGCCGGGGAGCTGTTTTTT. Translation gives CASSQEGLAGAGELFF.

The chain links TRBV7-3 to TRBJ2-2; a weak D match, TRBD1 (6 bases). CDR1 is SGHTA, CDR2 FQGTGA, per germline. V lost 2 bases to trimming and J lost 0 bases, with 7 bases between them. This CDR3 comprises 15 residues. CDR3 loop: CASSLHRANTGELFF. The CDR3 DNA follows: TGTGCCAGCAGCTTACACAGGGCGAACACCGGGGAGCTGTTTTTT. The whole variable domain, remainder taken from reference TRBV7-3 and TRBJ2-2, is GAGVSQTPSNKVTEKGKYVELRCDPISGHTALYWYRQSLGQGPEFLIYFQGTGAADDSGLPNDRFFAVRPEGSVSTLKIQRTERGDSAVYLCASSLHRANTGELFFGEGSRLTVL.

This clone turned up a few times. V and J are TRBV2 and TRBJ1-4; the D is unclear. V lost 1 base and J lost 8, with 17 bases in between. The CDR3 runs to 16 residues. Germline CDR1 reads SNHLY; CDR2 reads FYNNEI. The CDR3 DNA reads as TGTGCCAGCAGTGAAGGTCTGGGCCCGGGAAAGGAAAAACTGTTTTTT. Amino acids: CASSEGLGPGKEKLFF.

CDR3 DNA: TGTGCCAGCAGCTCCGCAGGGGGCGCGAGTTCACCCCTCCACTTT. As protein: CASSSAGGASSPLHF. The chain uses TRBV7-6 and TRBJ1-6; 8 bases agree with TRBD1. Trimming cost V 4 bases and J 9 bases; bases outside gene matches: 8. The CDR3 runs 15 residues. Germline CDR1 reads SGHVS; CDR2 reads FNYEAQ.

The rearrangement links TRBV6-5 to TRBJ2-7; TRBD1 agrees at 7 bases. CDR1 is MNHEY and CDR2 is SVGAGI in the germline V gene. J lost 6 bases, V lost 6 bases, and 11 bases had no gene match. The CDR3 totals 14 residues. CDR3 nucleotide sequence: TGTGCCAGCAGGAAGAGGGACAGCACGGGCGAGCAGTACGTC. Its protein product is CASRKRDSTGEQYV.

This rearrangement joins TRBV5-1 to TRBJ1-1, with 10 bases fitting TRBD1. J gave up 11 bases and V 4 bases, and 8 bases lay outside the gene matches. The CDR3 runs 13 residues. Germline values: CDR1 SGHRS, CDR2 YFSETQ. The CDR3 DNA reads as TGCGCCAGCAGCCAACCGGGACAGGGGAATGCTTTCTTT. Translated, it gives CASSQPGQGNAFF.

The V call is TRBV5-1, the J call TRBJ2-5; unclear D gene. The germline V gene encodes CDR1 SGHRS and CDR2 YFSETQ. V lost 2 bases and J 5 bases, leaving 10 bases between the germline ends. The CDR3 has 13 amino acids. This CDR3 is CASSFTISETQYF. CDR3 bases: TGCGCCAGCAGCTTCACTATTTCGGAGACCCAGTACTTC. Combining the CDR3 with reference TRBV5-1 and TRBJ2-5 gives the whole variable domain KAGVTQTPRYLIKTRGQQVTLSCSPISGHRSVSWYQQTPGQGLQFLFEYFSETQRNKGNFPGRFSGRQFSNSRSEMNVSTLELGDSALYLCASSFTISETQYFGPGTRLLVL.